These 16 T cell receptor beta chains share one sample of origin, sequenced in a study of blood T cell repertoires in COVID-19. Measured with immunoSEQ multiplex PCR; TCRdb has only the in-frame clones, and not every one. The table lists around 230,000 clones, approximately 85% of them singletons, with roughly 4.6% in the top ten. Material for sequencing was peripheral blood. These receptors came from a man in his forties or fifties with COVID-19, enrolled during active disease.

The chain employs TRBV5-1 and TRBJ2-1; 10 bases are shared with TRBD1. The CDR3 is 15 amino acids. The junction had 4 bases not matched to a gene; V was cut back by 4 bases and J by 3 bases. The germline gives CDR1 SGHRS, CDR2 YFSETQ. The CDR3 here is CASSPGQGFYNEQFF. The CDR3 DNA is TGCGCCAGCAGCCCGGGACAGGGGTTCTACAATGAGCAGTTCTTC. The full variable domain, with the rest looked up from reference TRBV5-1 and TRBJ2-1, is KAGVTQTPRYLIKTRGQQVTLSCSPISGHRSVSWYQQTPGQGLQFLFEYFSETQRNKGNFPGRFSGRQFSNSRSEMNVSTLELGDSALYLCASSPGQGFYNEQFFGPGTRLTVL.

The rearrangement uses TRBV7-2 and TRBJ1-4; maybe TRBD1 (6 bases). The CDR3 contains 14 residues. V lost 4 bases to trimming and J lost 6 bases, with 12 bases between them. Germline CDR1 reads SGHTA; CDR2 reads FQGNSA. The CDR3 is CASSSSNRDEKLFF. The CDR3, as DNA: TGTGCCAGCAGCTCGAGTAACAGGGATGAAAAACTGTTTTTT.

This clone showed up just once. This chain links TRBV5-4 with TRBJ1-4, with 8 bases fitting TRBD1. The V gene end was trimmed by 4 bases and the J gene end by 4 bases; junction bases not matched to a gene: 6. From germline, CDR1 is SGHNT and CDR2 YYREEE (reference sequence). CDR3 length: 15 residues. CDR3 loop: CASSRARGRNEKLFF. The CDR3 nucleotides are TGTGCCAGCAGCCGGGCCAGGGGGCGTAATGAAAAACTGTTTTTT.

CDR3 coding DNA: TGTGCCAGCAGCCAGCTCTACGGGCAGGGGAGCGGCTACACCTTC. Translating it yields CASSQLYGQGSGYTF. The rearrangement uses TRBV3-1 (or the pseudogene TRBV3-2) and TRBJ1-2; the D gene is possibly TRBD1 (6 bases). Germline assignment: CDR1 LGHDT and CDR2 YNNKEL (reference sequence). The CDR3 loop spans 15 amino acids. V was clipped by 3 bases and J by 8 bases, with 19 bases between them.

The chain joins TRBV7-2 to TRBJ2-7, with TRBD1 as a possible D gene (6 bases). The V end was cut by 5 bases, the J end by 2 bases, with 13 bases between. The germline CDR1 and CDR2 sequences are SGHTA and FQGNSA. CDR3 length: 14 amino acids. The CDR3 loop reads CASSETGQAYEQYF. CDR3 DNA: TGTGCCAGCAGCGAAACGGGACAAGCCTACGAGCAGTACTTC.

This chain joins TRBV6-5 and TRBJ2-2, with D maybe TRBD2 (5 bases). The CDR3 length is 13 residues. V lost 6 bases and J 1 base, leaving 6 bases between the germline ends. The germline V gene has CDR1 MNHEY and CDR2 SVGAGI. This chain's CDR3 is CASRRENTGELFF. Written as DNA, the CDR3 is TGTGCCAGCAGGAGGGAGAACACCGGGGAGCTGTTTTTT.

The rearrangement links TRBV30 to TRBJ1-2, with D unclear. Deletions cut 1 base from V and 7 bases from J, with 13 bases between. Per the germline V gene, CDR1 is GTSNPN and CDR2 is SVGIG (reference sequence). The CDR3 sequence is 13 residues long. The CDR3 DNA reads TGTGCCTGGAGTGCGCTAATTCATGGTGGCTACACCTTC. Residues: CAWSALIHGGYTF. The complete variable domain, with remaining parts taken from reference TRBV30 and TRBJ1-2, reads SQTIHQWPATLVQPVGSPLSLECTVEGTSNPNLYWYRQAAGRGLQLLFYSVGIGQISSEVPQNLSASRPQDRQFILSSKKLLLSDSGFYLCAWSALIHGGYTFGSGTRLTVV.

The chain employs TRBV19 and TRBJ1-1; D not resolved. Germline V lookup: CDR1 LNHDA, CDR2 SQIVND (reference sequence). The V end lost 6 bases, the J end lost 2 bases, and 16 bases lay between the germline ends. The CDR3 extends over 15 amino acids. The CDR3 DNA is TGTGCCAGTAGCGCTCCGGGTTCGTCTAACACTGAAGCTTTCTTT. Translated: CASSAPGSSNTEAFF.

The CDR3 loop is CASSIRYGGRTTYEQYF. In DNA, the CDR3 is TGTGCCAGTAGTATACGGTACGGGGGGCGAACGACCTACGAGCAGTACTTC. The chain links TRBV19 to TRBJ2-7, with D perhaps matching TRBD2 (7 bases). The CDR3 spans 17 residues. The germline gives CDR1 LNHDA, CDR2 SQIVND (reference sequence). Trimming stripped 2 bases from V and 2 bases from J, with 19 bases between.

The chain has TRBV19 and TRBJ2-2; D gene ambiguous. Trimming took 7 bases from V and 4 from J, leaving 10 bases between them. Per the germline V gene, CDR1 is LNHDA and CDR2 is SQIVND (reference sequence). This CDR3 comprises 13 residues. The CDR3 DNA is TGTGCCAGTAAGTTAAGAGCCACCGGGGAGCTGTTTTTT. This translates into CASKLRATGELFF. Full variable domain (remainder filled in from reference TRBV19 and TRBJ2-2): DGGITQSPKYLFRKEGQNVTLSCEQNLNHDAMYWYRQDPGQGLRLIYYSQIVNDFQKGDIAEGYSVSREKKESFPLTVTSAQKNPTAFYLCASKLRATGELFFGEGSRLTVL.

This chain connects TRBV7-2 to TRBJ2-5; 7 bases are a match to TRBD2. The length of the CDR3 is 16 residues. Trimming removed 8 bases from V and 1 base from J; junction bases left unmatched: 13. Germline V lookup: CDR1 SGHTA, CDR2 FQGNSA. Written as DNA, the CDR3 is TGTGCCAGCGCGATTTGGGGGGGGTCACGCCAAGAGACCCAGTACTTC. It is translated as CASAIWGGSRQETQYF.

The chain links TRBV28 to TRBJ2-2, with 12 bases identical to TRBD1. Germline V gene sequence: CDR1 MDHEN, CDR2 SYDVKM. This CDR3 contains 15 residues. The V and J ends lost 6 bases and 6 bases, in that order; junction bases with no gene match: 5. Here the CDR3 DNA reads TGTGCCAGCAGAATCGGGACAGGGGGCCCCGGGGAGCTGTTTTTT. Protein: CASRIGTGGPGELFF.

V and J are TRBV12-3 or TRBV12-4 and TRBJ1-1, with 7 bases fitting TRBD1. The CDR3 sequence is 13 residues long. V shed 7 bases and J 2 bases; nucleotides not matched to a gene: 4. The CDR3 DNA sequence: TGTGCCAGCACACGACAGGGAAACACTGAAGCTTTCTTT. This codes for CASTRQGNTEAFF.

The V call is TRBV4-1, the J call TRBJ2-3, with 10 nucleotides matching TRBD1. CDR1 MGHRA and CDR2 YSYEKL come from the germline V gene. CDR3 length: 16 residues. With 2 bases clipped from V and 5 bases from J, the junction kept 7 bases outside the gene matches. As DNA, the CDR3 is TGCGCCAGCAGCCAAAGCCCTAGGACAGGGGGAGATACGCAGTATTTT. This encodes CASSQSPRTGGDTQYF.

The rearrangement uses TRBV7-3 and TRBJ1-6; 9 bases line up with TRBD1. This CDR3 has 15 residues. Losses at the gene ends were 4 bases for V and 10 bases for J; bases not matched to a gene: 8. The V gene's germline CDR1 is SGHTA and CDR2 FQGTGA. The CDR3 loop is CASSSGDRVGSPLHF. The CDR3 DNA sequence: TGTGCCAGCAGCTCGGGGGACAGGGTTGGGTCACCCCTCCACTTT.

The chain combines TRBV5-4 with TRBJ1-4; weak D call: TRBD1 (5 bases). V was pared by 5 bases and J by 8 bases, with 25 bases between. This CDR3 contains 17 residues. Looked up from germline, CDR1 is SGHNT and CDR2 is YYREEE (reference sequence). CDR3 protein: CASSYRGRGLRGEKLFF. The DNA for the CDR3 is TGTGCCAGCAGTTACCGGGGTCGTGGGCTTCGGGGGGAAAAACTGTTTTTT.